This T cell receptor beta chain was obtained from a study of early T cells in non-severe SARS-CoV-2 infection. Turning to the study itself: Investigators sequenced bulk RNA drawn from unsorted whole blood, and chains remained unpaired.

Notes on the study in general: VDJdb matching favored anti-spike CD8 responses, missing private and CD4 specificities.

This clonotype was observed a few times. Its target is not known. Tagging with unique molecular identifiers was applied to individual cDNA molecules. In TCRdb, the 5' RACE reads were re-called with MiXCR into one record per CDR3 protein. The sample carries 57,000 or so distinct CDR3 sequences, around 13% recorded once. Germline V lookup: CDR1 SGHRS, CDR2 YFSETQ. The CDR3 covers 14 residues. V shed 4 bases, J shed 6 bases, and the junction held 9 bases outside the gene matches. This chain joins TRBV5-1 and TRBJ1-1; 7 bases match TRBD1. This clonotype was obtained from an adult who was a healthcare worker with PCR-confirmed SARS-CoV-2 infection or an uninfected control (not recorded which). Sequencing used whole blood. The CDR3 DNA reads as TGCGCCAGCAGCATGGGACAGCCGGGGGCTGAAGCTTTCTTT. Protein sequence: CASSMGQPGAEAFF.